The rows below give T cell receptor beta chains drawn from one sample of a study of spatial heterogeneity in lung cancer. MiXCR was run by TCRdb on the 5' RACE reads, yielding one entry per CDR3 protein. This sample has 40,000 to 50,000 distinct CDR3 sequences, with less than 8.5% found just once. The specimen comprised PBMCs, sampled at surgery. These receptors all come from a female donor with early-stage non-small cell lung cancer. CDR3s include the opening cysteine and the closing phenylalanine or tryptophan. D genes are given only for firm matches. The size of a clone is reported for some rows only, either as once, few or many, or as a class for expanded clones.

d_call: NA
v_call: TRBV5-1
clone_size: few
j_call: TRBJ2-5
cdr3_length: 15
cdr3_nt: TGCGCCAGCAGCTTTGCCAGCCGCGAGCCAGAGACCCAGTACTTC
cdr3_aa: CASSFASREPETQYF

d_call: TRBD1
v_call: TRBV4-3
clone_size: few
j_call: TRBJ2-7
cdr3_length: 16
cdr3_nt: TGCGCCAGCAGCAGGACTTGGGGACAGGAGCCCTACGAGCAGTACTTC
cdr3_aa: CASSRTWGQEPYEQYF

d_call: TRBD1
v_call: TRBV7-2
clone_size: NA
j_call: TRBJ2-1
cdr3_length: 16
cdr3_nt: TGTGCCAGCAGCTTGCTAGCCAGGGGGCTTGGCAATGAGCAGTTCTTC
cdr3_aa: CASSLLARGLGNEQFF

d_call: TRBD1
v_call: TRBV6-2/TRBV6-3
clone_size: few
j_call: TRBJ2-5
cdr3_length: 16
cdr3_nt: TGTGCCAGCAGTTACTCCGGACAGGGTGGGTTGGAGACCCAGTACTTC
cdr3_aa: CASSYSGQGGLETQYF

d_call: NA
v_call: TRBV5-1
clone_size: many
j_call: TRBJ2-3
cdr3_length: 13
cdr3_nt: TGCGCCAGCAGCGGCTTTCCCACAGATACGCAGTATTTT
cdr3_aa: CASSGFPTDTQYF

d_call: NA
v_call: TRBV7-8
clone_size: few
j_call: TRBJ2-7
cdr3_length: 15
cdr3_nt: TGTGCCAGCAGCCCCCGGACCACCGGCCCCTACGAGCAGTACTTC
cdr3_aa: CASSPRTTGPYEQYF

d_call: NA
v_call: TRBV7-9
clone_size: few
j_call: TRBJ2-2
cdr3_length: 16
cdr3_nt: TGTGCCAGCAGCCAACGGGTTGGTGGATACACCGGGGAGCTGTTTTTT
cdr3_aa: CASSQRVGGYTGELFF

d_call: NA
v_call: TRBV4-1
clone_size: NA
j_call: TRBJ2-1
cdr3_length: 17
cdr3_nt: TGCGCCAGCAGCCAAGAAAGGGGGGACCTCTCCTACAATGAGCAGTTCTTC
cdr3_aa: CASSQERGDLSYNEQFF

d_call: NA
v_call: TRBV29-1
clone_size: NA
j_call: TRBJ1-1
cdr3_length: 13
cdr3_nt: TGCAGCGTCCGGACTCAGGGGTACACTGAAGCTTTCTTT
cdr3_aa: CSVRTQGYTEAFF

d_call: NA
v_call: TRBV29-1
clone_size: NA
j_call: TRBJ1-2
cdr3_length: 11
cdr3_nt: TGCAGCGTTGAGGGGTTCTATGGCTACACCTTC
cdr3_aa: CSVEGFYGYTF

d_call: NA
v_call: TRBV20-1
clone_size: many
j_call: TRBJ1-5
cdr3_length: 13
cdr3_nt: TGCAGTGCTAGAGGGGGCAGCGATCAGCCCCAGCATTTT
cdr3_aa: CSARGGSDQPQHF

d_call: TRBD1
v_call: TRBV6-5
clone_size: many
j_call: TRBJ2-1
cdr3_length: 15
cdr3_nt: TGTGCCAGCAGTAGTACAGGGGGCCCCTACAATGAGCAGTTCTTC
cdr3_aa: CASSSTGGPYNEQFF

d_call: NA
v_call: TRBV7-8
clone_size: NA
j_call: TRBJ1-5
cdr3_length: 20
cdr3_nt: TGTGCCAGCAGCTTAGCGCGGGGGGGCATAGGGCAAAATAGCAATCAGCCCCAGCATTTT
cdr3_aa: CASSLARGGIGQNSNQPQHF

d_call: TRBD1
v_call: TRBV30
clone_size: many
j_call: TRBJ1-2
cdr3_length: 13
cdr3_nt: TGTGCCTGGAGTGCGGACAGGGACTATGGCTACACCTTC
cdr3_aa: CAWSADRDYGYTF

d_call: TRBD2
v_call: TRBV11-2
clone_size: many
j_call: TRBJ2-3
cdr3_length: 16
cdr3_nt: TGTGCCAGCAGCTCTCAGACTAGCGGGGGTGCAGATACGCAGTATTTT
cdr3_aa: CASSSQTSGGADTQYF

d_call: NA
v_call: TRBV7-2
clone_size: few
j_call: TRBJ2-5
cdr3_length: 14
cdr3_nt: TGTGCCAGCAGCTTAGGCCCCGGAGGAGAGACCCAGTACTTC
cdr3_aa: CASSLGPGGETQYF

d_call: NA
v_call: TRBV29-1
clone_size: many
j_call: TRBJ1-1
cdr3_length: 14
cdr3_nt: TGCAGCGTCCAAAGACCCCCGATGAACACTGAAGCTTTCTTT
cdr3_aa: CSVQRPPMNTEAFF

d_call: TRBD1
v_call: TRBV9
clone_size: many
j_call: TRBJ2-1
cdr3_length: 14
cdr3_nt: TGTGCCAGCAGCCTAGTGACAGGGGGCAATGAGCAGTTCTTC
cdr3_aa: CASSLVTGGNEQFF

d_call: NA
v_call: TRBV20-1
clone_size: NA
j_call: TRBJ2-2
cdr3_length: 16
cdr3_nt: TGCAGTGCTAGAACACAGGGCAATTTTAGGGCCGGGGAGCTGTTTTTT
cdr3_aa: CSARTQGNFRAGELFF

d_call: TRBD2
v_call: TRBV20-1
clone_size: few
j_call: TRBJ2-1
cdr3_length: 14
cdr3_nt: TGCAGTGCTCGAATTAGCGGGGGGTCTAATGAGCAGTTCTTC
cdr3_aa: CSARISGGSNEQFF

d_call: NA
v_call: TRBV7-9
clone_size: few
j_call: TRBJ1-4
cdr3_length: 15
cdr3_nt: TGTGCCAGCAGCTTATCGTCCGCCGGTAATGAAAAACTGTTTTTT
cdr3_aa: CASSLSSAGNEKLFF

d_call: NA
v_call: TRBV20-1
clone_size: few
j_call: TRBJ2-3
cdr3_length: 11
cdr3_nt: TGCAGTGCTCATTCTCGGGGTACGCAGTATTTT
cdr3_aa: CSAHSRGTQYF

d_call: NA
v_call: TRBV9
clone_size: many
j_call: TRBJ1-3
cdr3_length: 16
cdr3_nt: TGTGCCAGCAGCGTAGGGGGCAGGGGCTCTGGAAACACCATATATTTT
cdr3_aa: CASSVGGRGSGNTIYF

d_call: NA
v_call: TRBV20-1
clone_size: many
j_call: TRBJ2-3
cdr3_length: 15
cdr3_nt: TGCAGTGCTGGCTCCTCTCACGTAAGCACAGATACGCAGTATTTT
cdr3_aa: CSAGSSHVSTDTQYF

d_call: TRBD1
v_call: TRBV5-1
clone_size: NA
j_call: TRBJ2-7
cdr3_length: 15
cdr3_nt: TGCGCCAGCAGCTTGGGAGGGGGACAGGGGGATGAGCAGTACTTC
cdr3_aa: CASSLGGGQGDEQYF

d_call: NA
v_call: TRBV5-6
clone_size: NA
j_call: TRBJ2-6
cdr3_length: 16
cdr3_nt: TGTGCCAGCAGCGTTACGGGCTACTCTGGGGCCAACGTCCTGACTTTC
cdr3_aa: CASSVTGYSGANVLTF

d_call: TRBD2
v_call: TRBV20-1
clone_size: many
j_call: TRBJ2-3
cdr3_length: 14
cdr3_nt: TGCAGTGCAAGCTTAGCGGGGAACACAGATACGCAGTATTTT
cdr3_aa: CSASLAGNTDTQYF

d_call: NA
v_call: TRBV6-5
clone_size: NA
j_call: TRBJ1-4
cdr3_length: 15
cdr3_nt: TGTGCCAGCAGTAGAAGGGGCAGCTCTAATGAAAAACTGTTTTTT
cdr3_aa: CASSRRGSSNEKLFF

d_call: TRBD1
v_call: TRBV10-3
clone_size: NA
j_call: TRBJ1-2
cdr3_length: 16
cdr3_nt: TGTGCCATCAGTGAGTCGATTCGGACAGGGAGCTATGGCTACACCTTC
cdr3_aa: CAISESIRTGSYGYTF

d_call: NA
v_call: TRBV28
clone_size: many
j_call: TRBJ2-3
cdr3_length: 15
cdr3_nt: TGTGCCAGCAGTACCAGGGAAGGGGGCACAGATACGCAGTATTTT
cdr3_aa: CASSTREGGTDTQYF

d_call: NA
v_call: TRBV7-9
clone_size: few
j_call: TRBJ1-4
cdr3_length: 13
cdr3_nt: TGTGCCAGCAGCTTAAGGGGTTCTGAAAAACTGTTTTTT
cdr3_aa: CASSLRGSEKLFF

d_call: NA
v_call: TRBV7-2
clone_size: few
j_call: TRBJ2-6
cdr3_length: 14
cdr3_nt: TGTGCCAGCAGCTTACCCTCTGGGGCCAACGTCCTGACTTTC
cdr3_aa: CASSLPSGANVLTF

d_call: NA
v_call: TRBV19
clone_size: few
j_call: TRBJ1-2
cdr3_length: 15
cdr3_nt: TGTGCCAGTAGTCCGGACCGACAGCGCAACTATGGCTACACCTTC
cdr3_aa: CASSPDRQRNYGYTF

d_call: NA
v_call: TRBV20-1
clone_size: many
j_call: TRBJ2-1
cdr3_length: 13
cdr3_nt: TGCAGTGCTAGACAGGGATACACGAATGAGCAGTTCTTC
cdr3_aa: CSARQGYTNEQFF

d_call: NA
v_call: TRBV20-1
clone_size: NA
j_call: TRBJ1-2
cdr3_length: 15
cdr3_nt: TGCAGCTTTCCCATTCTTACAGGAGCTAACTATGGCTACACCTTC
cdr3_aa: CSFPILTGANYGYTF

d_call: TRBD1
v_call: TRBV5-1
clone_size: NA
j_call: TRBJ2-7
cdr3_length: 19
cdr3_nt: TGCGCCAGCAGGCCGACACCGGGGACAGGGCTTAGAGCCTCCTACGAGCAGTACTTC
cdr3_aa: CASRPTPGTGLRASYEQYF

d_call: NA
v_call: TRBV11-2
clone_size: NA
j_call: TRBJ2-7
cdr3_length: 15
cdr3_nt: TGTGCCAGCAGCCCGGTGGGGGCCCGGCCCTACGAGCAGTACTTC
cdr3_aa: CASSPVGARPYEQYF

d_call: NA
v_call: TRBV6-6
clone_size: few
j_call: TRBJ2-7
cdr3_length: 15
cdr3_nt: TGTGCCAGCAGTTACTCAACCGACAGGACTTACCGACAGTACTTC
cdr3_aa: CASSYSTDRTYRQYF

d_call: NA
v_call: TRBV29-1
clone_size: many
j_call: TRBJ2-7
cdr3_length: 14
cdr3_nt: TGCAGCGTTGTCCCCTCCGGGGGCTACTACGAGCAGTACTTC
cdr3_aa: CSVVPSGGYYEQYF

d_call: NA
v_call: TRBV10-3
clone_size: many
j_call: TRBJ2-6
cdr3_length: 16
cdr3_nt: TGTGCCATCTCTCCAGGGAGGCCCTCTGGGGCCAACGTCCTGACTTTC
cdr3_aa: CAISPGRPSGANVLTF

d_call: NA
v_call: TRBV7-9
clone_size: many
j_call: TRBJ1-1
cdr3_length: 14
cdr3_nt: TGTGCCAGCAACCCGACAGGTTGGAACACTGAAGCTTTCTTT
cdr3_aa: CASNPTGWNTEAFF

d_call: NA
v_call: TRBV29-1
clone_size: few
j_call: TRBJ1-4
cdr3_length: 13
cdr3_nt: TGCAGCGTTGAAGGGGTAATCGGCGAAAAACTGTTTTTT
cdr3_aa: CSVEGVIGEKLFF

d_call: TRBD2
v_call: TRBV5-6
clone_size: many
j_call: TRBJ2-4
cdr3_length: 18
cdr3_nt: TGTGCCAGCAGGATGGGACTAGCGGGGGGGCTGGCCAAAAACATTCAGTACTTC
cdr3_aa: CASRMGLAGGLAKNIQYF

d_call: NA
v_call: TRBV20-1
clone_size: many
j_call: TRBJ1-1
cdr3_length: 13
cdr3_nt: TGCAGTGCTAGAGCACCTATGAACACTGAAGCTTTCTTT
cdr3_aa: CSARAPMNTEAFF

d_call: TRBD2
v_call: TRBV24-1
clone_size: few
j_call: TRBJ2-5
cdr3_length: 16
cdr3_nt: TGTGCCACCAGTGATCCGACTAGCGGGGGTCAAGAGACCCAGTACTTC
cdr3_aa: CATSDPTSGGQETQYF

d_call: NA
v_call: TRBV7-9
clone_size: NA
j_call: TRBJ1-1
cdr3_length: 15
cdr3_nt: TGTGCCAGCAGTCTTAAACAGGGTGGGAACACTGAAGCTTTCTTT
cdr3_aa: CASSLKQGGNTEAFF

d_call: NA
v_call: TRBV6-6
clone_size: few
j_call: TRBJ1-1
cdr3_length: 13
cdr3_nt: TGTGCCAGCAGTTACGACCTTAACACTGAAGCTTTCTTT
cdr3_aa: CASSYDLNTEAFF

d_call: NA
v_call: TRBV4-1
clone_size: NA
j_call: TRBJ1-1
cdr3_length: 15
cdr3_nt: TGCGCCAGCAGCCAACAGGGGTCTCGGGACACTGAAGCTTTCTTT
cdr3_aa: CASSQQGSRDTEAFF

d_call: NA
v_call: TRBV7-9
clone_size: many
j_call: TRBJ1-5
cdr3_length: 12
cdr3_nt: TGTGCCAGCCAGTTGGGCAATCAGCCCCAGCATTTT
cdr3_aa: CASQLGNQPQHF

d_call: NA
v_call: TRBV6-2/TRBV6-3
clone_size: many
j_call: TRBJ2-7
cdr3_length: 11
cdr3_nt: TGTGCCAGCAGTTTGGGCTACGAGCAGTACTTC
cdr3_aa: CASSLGYEQYF

d_call: NA
v_call: TRBV7-9
clone_size: NA
j_call: TRBJ2-1
cdr3_length: 13
cdr3_nt: TGTGCCAGCAGCCGACCCCAGGGGAATGAGCAGTTCTTC
cdr3_aa: CASSRPQGNEQFF

d_call: TRBD1
v_call: TRBV19
clone_size: NA
j_call: TRBJ2-1
cdr3_length: 15
cdr3_nt: TGTGCCAGTAGTATAGAGGGACAGGGAGACAATGAGCAGTTCTTC
cdr3_aa: CASSIEGQGDNEQFF

d_call: NA
v_call: TRBV30
clone_size: NA
j_call: TRBJ1-2
cdr3_length: 13
cdr3_nt: TGTGCCTGGAGAGCCGACGAGGACTATGGCTACACCTTC
cdr3_aa: CAWRADEDYGYTF

d_call: NA
v_call: TRBV7-6
clone_size: many
j_call: TRBJ1-6
cdr3_length: 15
cdr3_nt: TGTGCCAGCAGCGCGTCACCAAAGACTAATTCACCCCTCCACTTT
cdr3_aa: CASSASPKTNSPLHF

d_call: TRBD2
v_call: TRBV6-2/TRBV6-3
clone_size: many
j_call: TRBJ2-5
cdr3_length: 17
cdr3_nt: TGTGCCAGCAGTAAACCGGGACTAGCGGGGAACCAAGAGACCCAGTACTTC
cdr3_aa: CASSKPGLAGNQETQYF

d_call: TRBD1
v_call: TRBV6-5
clone_size: NA
j_call: TRBJ2-7
cdr3_length: 14
cdr3_nt: TGTGCCAGCAGTCCCGGGACAGGGTTCTACGAGCAGTACTTC
cdr3_aa: CASSPGTGFYEQYF

d_call: NA
v_call: TRBV4-1
clone_size: few
j_call: TRBJ2-5
cdr3_length: 19
cdr3_nt: TGCGCCAGCAGCCAAGAGCGAAGTGTGGCAGGACCCTACCAAGAGACCCAGTACTTC
cdr3_aa: CASSQERSVAGPYQETQYF

d_call: TRBD2
v_call: TRBV20-1
clone_size: many
j_call: TRBJ2-7
cdr3_length: 14
cdr3_nt: TGCAGTGCTAGCGTAGCTAGCGGGGCCTACGAGCAGTACTTC
cdr3_aa: CSASVASGAYEQYF

d_call: TRBD1
v_call: TRBV4-3
clone_size: many
j_call: TRBJ1-1
cdr3_length: 16
cdr3_nt: TGCGCCAGCAGCCAAGGACCGTCAGGGGGAGAAGCTGAAGCTTTCTTT
cdr3_aa: CASSQGPSGGEAEAFF

d_call: NA
v_call: TRBV28
clone_size: NA
j_call: TRBJ1-5
cdr3_length: 14
cdr3_nt: TGTGCCAGCAGACCGAGGAGGGAAATCATAGGTGCGCATTTT
cdr3_aa: CASRPRREIIGAHF